Following are 28 T cell receptor beta chains from one sample sequenced in a study of shared clonotypes between healthy human individuals. Generated by immunoSEQ multiplex PCR, the TCRdb table keeps only in-frame clones and is missing some. Of about 980,000 clones in the sample, 76% are singletons; the top ten hold around 1.5%. Sequencing was done on a sample of memory CD4+ T cells sorted from blood. Indicated subset: CD45RA-negative fraction. The receptors derive from a man younger than 35 in good health.

J is TRBJ1-2 and V is TRBV7-9; 9 nucleotides line up with TRBD1. The trim removed 2 bases at V and 2 bases at J, leaving 6 bases unmatched. Per germline, CDR1 SEHNR and CDR2 FQNEAQ (reference sequence). The CDR3 is 16 amino acids. The CDR3 sequence: CASSLIGQGTNYGYTF. The CDR3 region has the DNA TGTGCCAGCAGCTTAATCGGACAGGGGACGAACTATGGCTACACCTTC.

In this sample, this clone turned up a few times. As DNA, the CDR3 is TGTGCCAGCAGTCTACTTACGACTAGCGGGGGCCTTTACACCGGGGAGCTGTTTTTT. The encoded protein is CASSLLTTSGGLYTGELFF. The chain uses TRBV27 and TRBJ2-2, with 12 bases fitting TRBD2. CDR3 length: 19 amino acids. With 5 bases clipped from V and 3 bases from J, the junction kept 13 bases outside the gene matches. CDR1 is MNHEY and CDR2 is SMNVEV in the germline V gene (reference sequence).

The DNA for the CDR3 is TGTGCCAGCAGTTCCGGCCTATACAATGAGCAGTTCTTC. It specifies CASSSGLYNEQFF. This chain uses TRBV6-5 with TRBJ2-1; D not certain. CDR1 is MNHEY and CDR2 is SVGAGI in the germline V gene. The CDR3 loop spans 13 amino acids. The V end was cut by 4 bases, the J end by 4 bases, with 8 bases between.

Note on this clone: An end of the junction does not agree with germline; a read error may underlie this. This specimen includes other DNA sequences encoding the same CDR3. The chain is built from TRBV18 and TRBJ1-4, with unresolved D. CDR3 length: 14 residues. Germline V CDR1 and CDR2: KGHSH, LQKENI. The CDR3 bases are TGCGCCAGCTCACCTGGGCAGAGCTATGAAAAACTGTTTTTT. It codes for CASSPGQSYEKLFF. Looking up the rest from reference TRBV18 and TRBJ1-4 gives the full variable domain: NAGVMQNPRHLVRRRGQEARLRCSPMKGHSHVYWYRQLPEEGLKFMVYLQKENIIDESGMPKERFSAEFPKEGPSILRIQQVVRGDSAAYFCASSPGQSYEKLFFGSGTQLSVL.

The chain combines TRBV6-5 with TRBJ2-3; weak D call: TRBD1 (5 bases). The CDR3 consists of 15 residues. Trimming removed 0 bases at V and 1 base at J, with 8 bases between. Per germline, CDR1 MNHEY and CDR2 SVGAGI. Here the CDR3 DNA reads TGTGCCAGCAGTTACTCGAACAGGCGCACAGATACGCAGTATTTT. Translation: CASSYSNRRTDTQYF.

This chain connects TRBV7-2 to TRBJ2-7, with a tentative D call TRBD2 (5 bases). The CDR3 totals 14 residues. The V gene lost 2 bases and the J gene lost 3 bases, with 11 bases spanning the gap. The germline CDR1 and CDR2 sequences are SGHTA and FQGNSA. The CDR3 is CASSLPSGNYEQYF. The DNA of the CDR3 is TGTGCCAGCAGCTTACCTTCGGGGAACTACGAGCAGTACTTC.

J is TRBJ1-5 and V is TRBV6-5; tentatively, D is TRBD1 (5 bases). Between the trimmed V and J ends, which lost 5 bases and 6 bases, there was a span of 11 bases. Looked up from germline, CDR1 is MNHEY and CDR2 is SVGAGI. This CDR3 region has 13 residues. The CDR3 bases are TGTGCCAGCAGTCTAACGCAGGGTCAGCCCCAGCATTTT. Residues: CASSLTQGQPQHF.

Here the CDR3 DNA reads TGCGCCAGCAGCCAATTCGCGGGGGGTGGGGAGACCCAGTACTTC. Protein sequence: CASSQFAGGGETQYF. The chain carries TRBV4-1 and TRBJ2-5; TRBD2 matches 8 bases. There are 15 residues in the CDR3. CDR1 is MGHRA and CDR2 is YSYEKL in the germline V gene. The J segment lost 5 bases and the V segment lost 2 bases, leaving 7 bases of the junction unmatched.

This clone showed up just a few times. The chain uses TRBV18 and TRBJ1-1; no clear D. V dropped 0 bases and J dropped 1 base, with 12 bases sitting between them. CDR1 is KGHSH and CDR2 is LQKENI in the germline V gene. The CDR3 extends over 16 amino acids. The CDR3 here is CASSPPTGSRNTEAFF. In DNA, the CDR3 is TGTGCCAGCTCACCACCGACGGGATCCAGGAACACTGAAGCTTTCTTT.

This clone has a single count. The chain carries TRBV28 and TRBJ1-2; 9 bases are a match to TRBD1. CDR3 length equals 13 residues. V gave up 5 bases and J gave up 7 bases; unmatched junction bases: 5. CDR1 is MDHEN, CDR2 SYDVKM, per germline. The CDR3 reads CASSPGTGSGYTF. DNA for the CDR3: TGTGCCAGCAGTCCCGGGACAGGGTCTGGCTACACCTTC.

The V and J genes are TRBV10-2 and TRBJ2-7; unclear D gene. The CDR3 loop spans 12 amino acids. In germline, CDR1 is WSHSY, CDR2 SAAADI. V was pared by 9 bases and J by 2 bases, with 11 bases between. CDR3 sequence reads: CASMGSTYEQYF. CDR3 coding DNA: TGCGCCAGTATGGGCAGTACCTACGAGCAGTACTTC.

This clone has a single count. The chain links TRBV6-1 to TRBJ2-2; D unresolved. CDR1 is MNHNS, CDR2 SASEGT, per germline. The V gene lost 5 bases and the J gene lost 5 bases, with 3 bases spanning the gap. This CDR3 is built from 11 residues. The CDR3 coding sequence is TGTGCCAGCAGTTCGACCGGGGAGCTGTTTTTT. Protein product: CASSSTGELFF.

The gene calls are TRBV5-1 and TRBJ2-7; the D gene is possibly TRBD1 (6 bases). Trimming removed 0 bases at V and 3 bases at J, with 7 bases between. Germline values: CDR1 SGHRS, CDR2 YFSETQ. The CDR3 is made up of 13 amino acids. CDR3 sequence: CASSLGTVYEQYF. For the CDR3, the DNA is TGCGCCAGCAGCTTGGGGACAGTCTACGAGCAGTACTTC.

The chain links TRBV12-5 to TRBJ2-4; D possibly corresponds to TRBD2 (6 bases). Trimming removed 0 bases from V and 5 bases from J, with 14 bases in between. The CDR3 runs 16 residues. The germline V gene encodes CDR1 LGHNT and CDR2 FRNRAP. CDR3 protein: CASGLVLGTSQNIQYF. CDR3 in DNA: TGTGCTAGTGGTTTGGTACTTGGGACTTCCCAAAACATTCAGTACTTC.

A single count supports this clone. The chain carries TRBV2 and TRBJ2-5; D tentatively fits TRBD1 or TRBD2 (5 bases each). V lost 10 bases and J 5 bases, leaving 20 bases between the germline ends. This CDR3 region has 14 residues. Germline CDR1 reads SNHLY; CDR2 reads FYNNEI. The CDR3, as DNA: TGTGCCACTAGGGTGTTTTGGGGGTTGGAGACCCAGTACTTC. The encoded protein is CATRVFWGLETQYF. The full variable domain, in which reference TRBV2 and TRBJ2-5 provide the parts outside the CDR3, is EPEVTQTPSHQVTQMGQEVILRCVPISNHLYFYWYRQILGQKVEFLVSFYNNEISEKSEIFDDQFSVERPDGSNFTLKIRSTKLEDSAMYFCATRVFWGLETQYFGPGTRLLVL.

The rearrangement uses TRBV5-4 and TRBJ2-4; 9 bases align to TRBD1. V shed 0 bases, J shed 7 bases, and the junction held 5 bases outside the gene matches. CDR3 length equals 15 residues. Germline CDR1 is SGHNT and CDR2 is YYREEE (reference sequence). In DNA form, the CDR3 reads TGTGCCAGCAGCTTGGCCGGGACAGGGACGAACATTCAGTACTTC. Its protein product is CASSLAGTGTNIQYF.

This sequence joins TRBV14 and TRBJ1-1; TRBD1 matches at 8 bases. V lost 3 bases and J lost 7; bases outside the gene matches: 4. Germline V gene sequence: CDR1 SGHDN, CDR2 FVKESK. The length of the CDR3 is 13 residues. The CDR3 coding sequence is TGTGCCAGCAGCCACACAGACAGGGGTGAAGCTTTCTTT. Translation: CASSHTDRGEAFF.

Here the CDR3 DNA reads TGTGCCAGCTTGGGGGGGCGCGGAACTAATGAAAAACTGTTTTTT. Its translation is CASLGGRGTNEKLFF. The V and J genes are TRBV28 and TRBJ1-4; maybe TRBD1 (6 bases). There are 15 residues in the CDR3. The germline V gene has CDR1 MDHEN and CDR2 SYDVKM. Trimming shortened V by 8 bases and J by 1 base, and 14 bases separated the two germline ends.

The chain uses TRBV5-1 and TRBJ1-2; 8 nucleotides align to TRBD1. The CDR3 loop spans 13 amino acids. Germline V gene lookup returns CDR1 SGHRS and CDR2 YFSETQ. Trimming took 3 bases from V and 8 from J; bases not matched to a gene: 6. The CDR3 DNA is TGCGCCAGCAGCTCGACAGGGGAGGCGGGCTACACCTTC. Translated, it gives CASSSTGEAGYTF.

This sequence joins TRBV5-1 and TRBJ1-5; D gene uncertain. CDR3 length: 13 amino acids. The germline gives CDR1 SGHRS, CDR2 YFSETQ. The ends were cut back, 4 bases at V and 5 bases at J, with 10 bases in the middle. The CDR3 DNA follows: TGCGCCAGCAGCCCGGACCCGGATCAGCCCCAGCATTTT. Protein sequence: CASSPDPDQPQHF.

The chain recombines TRBV10-3 with TRBJ2-6; TRBD1 might be the D (5 bases). Trimming removed 11 bases from V and 1 base from J, with 9 bases in between. Germline V CDR1 and CDR2: ENHRY, SYGVKD. The CDR3 spans 13 residues. This chain's CDR3 is CAVGVSGANVLTF. The CDR3 nucleotides read TGTGCCGTAGGGGTATCTGGGGCCAACGTCCTGACTTTC.

There are a few counts of this clone. The chain has TRBV18 and TRBJ1-5; possibly TRBD1 for D (6 bases). Per the germline V gene, CDR1 is KGHSH and CDR2 is LQKENI. There are 15 residues in the CDR3. Trimming took off 2 bases at V and 4 bases at J, with 12 bases between the two ends. The CDR3 here is CASSPTDRNNQPQHF. The CDR3 DNA follows: TGTGCCAGCTCACCAACGGACAGAAATAATCAGCCCCAGCATTTT.

The chain has TRBV10-2 and TRBJ2-1; the D is unclear. The V end lost 4 bases, the J end lost 6 bases, and 4 bases lay between the germline ends. The CDR3 length is 11 residues. In germline, CDR1 is WSHSY, CDR2 SAAADI. The DNA for the CDR3 is TGCGCCAGCAGTGGAGGCAATGAGCAGTTCTTC. Amino acid sequence: CASSGGNEQFF.

V gene TRBV7-3 combines with J gene TRBJ2-1, with 12 bases aligning to TRBD2. The V segment lost 5 bases and the J segment 6 bases; nucleotides outside the gene matches: 5. CDR1 SGHTA and CDR2 FQGTGA come from the germline V gene. The CDR3 runs 15 residues. The CDR3 sequence: CASSPSGGAINEQFF. The CDR3 bases are TGTGCCAGCAGCCCTAGCGGGGGGGCTATCAATGAGCAGTTCTTC.

In this sample, this clone turned up a few times. The V gene is TRBV6-5, the J gene TRBJ1-5; D is perhaps TRBD1 (6 bases). This CDR3 has 15 amino acids. The V end was cut by 6 bases, the J end by 0 bases, with 12 bases between. Per germline, CDR1 MNHEY and CDR2 SVGAGI. The CDR3 is CASRRGLSSNQPQHF. The CDR3 DNA follows: TGTGCCAGCAGGAGGGGGTTGAGTAGCAATCAGCCCCAGCATTTT.

J is TRBJ2-1 and V is TRBV7-9; D may be TRBD2 (5 bases). The CDR3 consists of 12 residues. The germline V gene has CDR1 SEHNR and CDR2 FQNEAQ (reference sequence). Trimming pared 3 bases from V and 9 bases from J, leaving 9 bases between. DNA for the CDR3: TGTGCCAGCAGCTTTACGGCGGGTGAGCAGTTCTTC. It translates to CASSFTAGEQFF. The entire variable domain, with the rest obtained from reference TRBV7-9 and TRBJ2-1, is as follows: DTGVSQNPRHKITKRGQNVTFRCDPISEHNRLYWYRQTLGQGPEFLTYFQNEAQLEKSRLLSDRFSAERPKGSFSTLEIQRTEQGDSAMYLCASSFTAGEQFFGPGTRLTVL.

This rearrangement joins TRBV2 to TRBJ2-5; the D is unclear. Deletions cut 8 bases from V and 4 bases from J, with 14 bases between. The CDR3 length is 13 residues. Looked up from germline, CDR1 is SNHLY and CDR2 is FYNNEI. The CDR3 sequence: CASLAGLGETQYF. The CDR3 DNA is TGTGCCAGCTTAGCTGGGTTGGGAGAGACCCAGTACTTC.

To note about this clone: A much larger clone lies one base from this, so it may be a read error. Other nucleotide sequences from this sample produce the same CDR3. This chain links TRBV9 with TRBJ2-3; D call uncertain. The length of the CDR3 is 13 residues. The germline V and J ends were trimmed by 3 bases and 2 bases, with 7 bases remaining between them. CDR1 and CDR2 (germline): SGDLS, YYNGEE. CDR3 sequence: CASSAHHTDTQYF. CDR3 in DNA: TGTGCCAGCAGCGCACACCACACAGATACGCAGTATTTT.